These 15 T cell receptor beta chains were sequenced from one sample in a study of OX40 agonist ivuxolimab in advanced cancers. Sequencing was performed with immunoSEQ multiplex PCR; in TCRdb, only in-frame clones are kept and a portion is missing. The sample includes roughly 100,000 clones, 90% of them seen just once. The sample consisted of CD4+ or CD8+ T cells sorted from blood, taken in a trial of the OX40 agonist ivuxolimab. The source is an adult with an advanced solid tumor such as melanoma, head and neck, liver or kidney cancer.

The chain recombines TRBV29-1 with TRBJ1-4; unclear D gene. Between the trimmed V and J ends, which lost 2 bases and 8 bases, there was a span of 15 bases. Germline CDR1 reads SQVTM; CDR2 reads ANQGSEA. This CDR3 comprises 14 residues. The CDR3 spells CSVERISPGEKLFF. CDR3 nucleotide sequence: TGCAGCGTTGAACGGATAAGCCCGGGGGAAAAACTGTTTTTT. Variable domain in full (rest from reference TRBV29-1 and TRBJ1-4): SAVISQKPSRDICQRGTSLTIQCQVDSQVTMMFWYRQQPGQSLTLIATANQGSEATYESGFVIDKFPISRPNLTFSTLTVSNMSPEDSSIYLCSVERISPGEKLFFGSGTQLSVL.

The chain recombines TRBV6-5 with TRBJ2-3, with D tentatively TRBD1 or TRBD2 (5 bases each). The germline gives CDR1 MNHEY, CDR2 SVGAGI. Trimming removed 2 bases from V and 8 bases from J, with 17 bases in between. The CDR3 spans 15 residues. CDR3: CASSYQGPTSVTQYF. CDR3 nucleotides: TGTGCCAGCAGTTACCAGGGACCGACCTCAGTTACGCAGTATTTT.

The J gene is TRBJ1-1, the V gene TRBV18; no definite D call. V dropped 2 bases and J dropped 7 bases, with 11 bases sitting between them. The germline V gene encodes CDR1 KGHSH and CDR2 LQKENI. CDR3 size: 13 residues. In DNA, the CDR3 is TGTGCCAGCTCACCAGGGGAGCACTTTGAAGCTTTCTTT. Translated, it gives CASSPGEHFEAFF.

Written as DNA, the CDR3 is TGTGCCAGCTTCGGGACAGGGGGCTCCTACGAGCAGTACTTC. Residues: CASFGTGGSYEQYF. The chain carries TRBV27 and TRBJ2-7; the match to TRBD1 covers 11 bases. CDR1 is MNHEY and CDR2 is SMNVEV in the germline V gene (reference sequence). The V and J ends lost 8 bases and 0 bases, in that order; junction bases with no gene match: 3. CDR3 length: 14 amino acids.

The chain joins TRBV28 to TRBJ1-2; D gene uncertain. V shed 5 bases and J shed 6 bases, with 7 bases lying between them. The CDR3 is 11 residues long. From germline, CDR1 is MDHEN and CDR2 SYDVKM. CDR3 region: CASSGSHGYTF. DNA of the CDR3: TGTGCCAGCAGTGGCTCCCATGGCTACACCTTC.

The chain recombines TRBV5-4 with TRBJ2-7, with D perhaps matching TRBD2 (5 bases). Trimming removed 0 bases from V and 6 bases from J, with 13 bases in between. There are 14 residues in the CDR3. Germline V gene data show CDR1 as SGHNT and CDR2 as YYREEE (reference sequence). In DNA, the CDR3 is TGTGCCAGCAGCTTGGTCGGCCGAGAGGGCGAGCAGTACTTC. Encoded protein: CASSLVGREGEQYF.

The chain recombines TRBV7-9 with TRBJ2-5; the D is unclear. Germline-derived CDR1 and CDR2 are SEHNR and FQNEAQ (reference sequence). Trimming cost V 2 bases and J 9 bases, with 7 bases left between them. CDR3 length: 11 amino acids. The CDR3, as DNA: TGTGCCAGCAGCTTAAGGACGCCCCAGTACTTC. Translated, it gives CASSLRTPQYF.

The CDR3 region is CASGGHSTGELFF. CDR3 nucleotide sequence: TGTGCCAGCGGGGGACACAGCACCGGGGAGCTGTTTTTT. The chain couples TRBV14 to TRBJ2-2; D is possibly TRBD1 (6 bases). The length of the CDR3 is 13 residues. Per the germline V gene, CDR1 is SGHDN and CDR2 is FVKESK. Trimming removed 8 bases from V and 4 bases from J, with 11 bases in between.

This clone was recorded only once. The rearrangement uses TRBV28 and TRBJ2-7, with unresolved D. The CDR3 runs 11 residues. V was pared by 7 bases and J by 7 bases, with 11 bases between. CDR1 is MDHEN and CDR2 is SYDVKM in the germline V gene. CDR3 in amino acids: CASTSLWEQYF. CDR3 in DNA: TGTGCCAGCACTTCCCTCTGGGAGCAGTACTTC.

The rearrangement joins TRBV21-1 to TRBJ1-3; the table assigns TRBD1, which was not confirmed against the DNA. TRBV21-1 is shown as a pseudogene. CDR3 size: 16 residues. The CDR3 region is CASSKLKGPGGDTIYF. The CDR3 nucleotides are TGTGCCAGCAGCAAACTTAAGGGGCCAGGGGGAGACACCATATATTTT.

CDR3: CASSATYYNSPLHF. The CDR3 DNA reads as TGCGCCAGCTCAGCGACTTACTATAATTCACCCCTCCACTTT. This chain uses TRBV5-1 with TRBJ1-6; D remains ambiguous. Trimming stripped 7 bases from V and 3 bases from J, with 11 bases between. Germline V gene sequence: CDR1 SGHRS, CDR2 YFSETQ. CDR3 length equals 14 residues.

The rearrangement links TRBV19 to TRBJ2-5, with no clear D. V shed 5 bases and J shed 1 base, with 5 bases lying between them. The CDR3 runs 12 residues. Germline V gene sequence: CDR1 LNHDA, CDR2 SQIVND (reference sequence). This CDR3 reads CASSWSQETQYF. The CDR3, as DNA: TGTGCCAGTAGTTGGTCCCAAGAGACCCAGTACTTC. Using reference TRBV19 and TRBJ2-5 for the parts outside the CDR3, the full variable domain is DGGITQSPKYLFRKEGQNVTLSCEQNLNHDAMYWYRQDPGQGLRLIYYSQIVNDFQKGDIAEGYSVSREKKESFPLTVTSAQKNPTAFYLCASSWSQETQYFGPGTRLLVL.

The rearrangement uses TRBV19 and TRBJ1-5, with a weak D call TRBD1 (6 bases). From germline, CDR1 is LNHDA and CDR2 SQIVND (reference sequence). V lost 1 base, J lost 10 bases, and 11 bases lay in between. This CDR3 has 13 residues. In DNA form, the CDR3 reads TGTGCCAGTAGTATAGGGACAGCCCAACCCCAGCATTTT. Its translation: CASSIGTAQPQHF.

V and J are TRBV7-9 and TRBJ1-1; no reliable D call. The CDR3 totals 11 residues. Trimming pared 2 bases from V and 5 bases from J, leaving 3 bases between. Germline values: CDR1 SEHNR, CDR2 FQNEAQ (reference sequence). In DNA, the CDR3 is TGTGCCAGCAGCTTATTGACTGAAGCTTTCTTT. This sequence encodes CASSLLTEAFF.

The rearrangement uses TRBV5-1 and TRBJ1-3, with TRBD1 matching 9 bases. The CDR3 is 16 amino acids. V gave up 3 bases and J gave up 4 bases; unmatched junction bases: 8. The germline CDR1 and CDR2 sequences are SGHRS and YFSETQ. CDR3 DNA: TGCGCCAGCAGCTCTGGGGGACAGGGTTTAGGAAACACCATATATTTT. Amino acids: CASSSGGQGLGNTIYF. Complete variable domain (other parts from reference TRBV5-1 and TRBJ1-3): KAGVTQTPRYLIKTRGQQVTLSCSPISGHRSVSWYQQTPGQGLQFLFEYFSETQRNKGNFPGRFSGRQFSNSRSEMNVSTLELGDSALYLCASSSGGQGLGNTIYFGEGSWLTVV.